This T cell receptor (beta chain) was captured in a study of cytomegalovirus exposure and HLA in healthy donors. In the PCR, 60 Vbeta and 13 Jbeta primers were used. Sequenced by immunoSEQ multiplex PCR; TCRdb stores in-frame clones only, minus some. The sample has under 130,000 clones, 75% to 85% seen once. The CDR3 contains 15 residues. Trimming stripped 1 base from V and 0 bases from J, with 10 bases between. Germline V gene sequence: CDR1 LGHNA, CDR2 YSLEER. The receptor comes from a man younger than 40 in good health and CMV-seronegative. Sample: PBMCs. The chain recombines TRBV4-3 with TRBJ2-7; no reliable D call. The CDR3 nucleotides read TGCGCCAGCAGCCAAGTGGTCACGGGCTCCTACGAGCAGTACTTC. This sequence encodes CASSQVVTGSYEQYF.